Below, 13 T cell receptor beta chains from the same sample are listed, as sequenced in a study of post-analysis software for immune sequencing data (dated by TCRdb to between 2014 and 2017). Library generation was performed with PCR. Sequencer: Illumina HiSeq 2500. To reduce PCR and sequencing biases, unique molecular identifiers were incorporated into the TCR beta cDNA libraries. Using fastp at Q25 and MiXCR, TCRdb reprocessed the public reads and kept productive beta chains. Every CDR3 protein is listed once, alongside the most common genes and DNA of its rows. In this sample the table shows around 160,000 distinct CDR3 sequences, 36% of which occur a single time. The ten largest make up approximately 30% of the sample. This specimen's time point label, per the study, means: second blood draw from one MS patient after hematopoietic stem cell transplantation. Sample: blood, taken after autologous hematopoietic stem cell transplantation. These receptors were taken from a girl aged 5-17 years with multiple sclerosis. Donor details come from another sample of the same person, matched by shared clones.

This clonotype has only a few counts. This chain uses TRBV29-1 with TRBJ2-7; TRBD1 matches at 10 bases. V was pared by 4 bases and J by 2 bases, with 5 bases of the junction left unmatched. Germline V gene data show CDR1 as SQVTM and CDR2 as ANQGSEA. There are 14 residues in the CDR3. CDR3 in amino acids: CSVGDRGGPYEQYF. The CDR3 DNA is TGCAGCGTTGGGGACAGGGGAGGACCCTACGAGCAGTACTTC.

CDR3 in DNA: TGTGCCAGCACTCCGAGCGGACAGGAGACCCAGTACTTC. Translating gives CASTPSGQETQYF. V gene TRBV12-3 or TRBV12-4 combines with J gene TRBJ2-5; D possibly corresponds to TRBD1 (6 bases). The CDR3 loop spans 13 amino acids. V lost 7 bases and J lost 5, with 14 bases in between.

The chain links TRBV24-1 to TRBJ1-2, with D maybe TRBD1 (6 bases). The V gene's germline CDR1 is KGHDR and CDR2 SFDVKD. Trimming stripped 5 bases from V and 5 bases from J, with 11 bases between. The CDR3 sequence is 13 residues long. The CDR3 bases are TGTGCCACCAGTGGGGGGCGTACATATGGCTACACCTTC. This translates into CATSGGRTYGYTF.

The chain uses TRBV7-2 and TRBJ1-1; D gene unclear. This CDR3 comprises 15 residues. Germline lookup yields CDR1 SGHTA and CDR2 FQGNSA. Deletions cut 5 bases from V and 4 bases from J, with 17 bases between. The CDR3 sequence is CASSPSTRWGTEAFF. The CDR3 nucleotides read TGTGCCAGCAGCCCGTCGACACGATGGGGCACTGAAGCTTTCTTT.

This clonotype was seen a handful of times. The chain is built from TRBV20-1 and TRBJ2-7; D unresolved. The V gene lost 3 bases and the J gene lost 0 bases, with 9 bases spanning the gap. CDR1 is DFQATT and CDR2 is SNEGSKA in the germline V gene (reference sequence). CDR3 size: 13 residues. The CDR3 nucleotides are TGCAGTGCTAGGGTCCCTAGCTCCTACGAGCAGTACTTC. Translated: CSARVPSSYEQYF.

CDR3 sequence: CSVRVSTDTQYF. CDR3 nucleotide sequence: TGCAGCGTTAGGGTCAGCACAGATACGCAGTATTTT. This sequence joins TRBV29-1 and TRBJ2-3, with D unresolved. The length of the CDR3 is 12 residues. V dropped 5 bases and J dropped 0 bases, with 6 bases sitting between them. Looked up from germline, CDR1 is SQVTM and CDR2 is ANQGSEA.

The chain joins TRBV20-1 to TRBJ1-4; 10 nucleotides agree with TRBD1. V was pared by 3 bases and J by 8 bases, with 6 bases of the junction left unmatched. From germline, CDR1 is DFQATT and CDR2 SNEGSKA (reference sequence). This CDR3 has 14 residues. The CDR3 DNA reads TGCAGTGCTAGGCCGACAGGGGGCGGCGAAAAACTGTTTTTT. This codes for CSARPTGGGEKLFF.

The rearrangement links TRBV3-1 to TRBJ1-5, with a weak D call TRBD1 (5 bases). Germline CDR1 is LGHDT and CDR2 is YNNKEL (reference sequence). V was trimmed by 0 bases and J by 2 bases, leaving 8 bases between them. This CDR3 is 15 amino acids long. This CDR3 reads CASSQDWGGNQPQHF. The CDR3 DNA sequence: TGTGCCAGCAGCCAAGATTGGGGGGGCAATCAGCCCCAGCATTTT.

This clonotype was seen a handful of times. The rearrangement uses TRBV5-1 and TRBJ2-1; TRBD2 matches 10 bases. Trimming removed 4 bases from V and 9 bases from J; junction bases left unmatched: 7. CDR3 length equals 14 residues. CDR1 SGHRS and CDR2 YFSETQ come from the germline V gene. Written as DNA, the CDR3 is TGCGCCAGCAGCGGTCTAGCGGGAGCTTGTGAGCAGTTCTTC. This gives the protein CASSGLAGACEQFF.

This chain connects TRBV15 to TRBJ2-1, with 11 bases identical to TRBD2. V trimming: 0 bases; J trimming: 8 bases; junction bases outside the gene matches: 6. The CDR3 length is 16 residues. CDR1 and CDR2 from the germline V gene are LNHNV and YYDKDF (reference sequence). The CDR3 region is CATSRDGPSGRYEQFF. In DNA, the CDR3 is TGTGCCACCAGCAGAGATGGGCCTAGCGGGAGGTATGAGCAGTTCTTC. The full variable domain, its missing parts supplied by reference TRBV15 and TRBJ2-1, is DAMVIQNPRYQVTQFGKPVTLSCSQTLNHNVMYWYQQKSSQAPKLLFHYYDKDFNNEADTPDNFQSRRPNTSFCFLDIRSPGLGDTAMYLCATSRDGPSGRYEQFFGPGTRLTVL.

This clonotype was seen many times. The gene calls are TRBV15 and TRBJ2-3; D call uncertain. Per germline, CDR1 LNHNV and CDR2 YYDKDF (reference sequence). There are 16 residues in the CDR3. V lost 3 bases to trimming and J lost 6 bases, with 19 bases between them. The CDR3 protein is CATSRGLTAGPDTQYF. The CDR3 DNA reads TGTGCCACCAGCAGGGGCCTCACGGCTGGCCCGGATACGCAGTATTTT.

This clonotype was detected a few times. The J gene is TRBJ2-5, the V gene TRBV25-1; no definite D call. Trimming removed 2 bases at V and 2 bases at J, with 9 bases between. The germline CDR1 and CDR2 sequences are MGHDK and SYGVNS. The CDR3 is made up of 14 amino acids. CDR3 protein: CASSELAEQETQYF. CDR3 sequence (DNA): TGTGCCAGCAGTGAACTTGCCGAGCAAGAGACCCAGTACTTC.

V is TRBV5-4 and J is TRBJ2-2, with 10 bases aligning to TRBD2. Germline-derived CDR1 and CDR2 are SGHNT and YYREEE (reference sequence). The CDR3 extends over 14 amino acids. The trim removed 3 bases at V and 4 bases at J, leaving 0 bases unmatched. The CDR3 DNA is TGTGCCAGCAGCTGGACTAGCGGCACCGGGGAGCTGTTTTTT. Encoded protein: CASSWTSGTGELFF.